The 5 T cell receptor beta chains in this list originate from one sample, sequenced in a study of metastatic and nonmetastatic thyroid tumors. TCRdb re-processed the PCR reads through MiXCR. The profile shows 26,000 or so clones, 16% of them singletons. Every patient underwent thyroid surgery untreated. Input material: blood. Receptor source: a female donor with papillary thyroid cancer or a benign thyroid nodule (not recorded which). Some clones in this sample may be carry-over from other donors' samples.

This clone was seen many times. This chain links TRBV4-2 with TRBJ2-1; 9 bases align to TRBD2. The CDR3 contains 17 residues. CDR1 LGHNA and CDR2 YNFKEQ come from the germline V gene. The J segment lost 5 bases and the V segment lost 1 base, leaving 9 bases of the junction unmatched. The CDR3 region is CASSQASLAGLNNEQFF. As DNA, the CDR3 is TGTGCCAGCAGCCAAGCCTCACTAGCGGGCCTTAACAATGAGCAGTTCTTC.

This clone was recorded many times. Written as DNA, the CDR3 is TGTGCCAGCAGCCAAGCCCTAGCGGAGGTGCAGTTCTTC. Translated, it gives CASSQALAEVQFF. The rearrangement links TRBV4-2 to TRBJ2-1; 7 bases agree with TRBD2. The CDR3 is 13 amino acids. V dropped 1 base and J dropped 12; count of bases not matched to a gene: 6. The germline gives CDR1 LGHNA, CDR2 YNFKEQ.

In this sample, this clone turned up many times. The V call is TRBV5-6, the J call TRBJ2-2; 8 bases are shared with TRBD1. Looked up from germline, CDR1 is SGHDT and CDR2 is YYEEEE. This CDR3 region has 17 residues. The V segment lost 2 bases and the J segment 1 base; nucleotides outside the gene matches: 7. CDR3 in DNA: TGTGCCAGCAGCTTCCCAGGGGGCGGTTGGAACACCGGGGAGCTGTTTTTT. It specifies CASSFPGGGWNTGELFF.

This clone was counted ten times or more. This chain uses TRBV7-8 with TRBJ1-2, with a possible D match to TRBD1 (6 bases). The CDR3 spans 13 residues. Germline V CDR1 and CDR2: SGHVS, FQNEAQ. Trimming cost V 8 bases and J 4 bases, with 14 bases left between them. Written as DNA, the CDR3 is TGTGCCAGCGGACGGGGGCGTAGCTATGGCTACACCTTC. Protein product: CASGRGRSYGYTF.

This clone was picked up many times. The chain joins TRBV9 to TRBJ1-6, with 7 bases lining up with TRBD1. CDR3 size: 13 residues. Losses at the gene ends were 6 bases for V and 7 bases for J; bases not matched to a gene: 4. From germline, CDR1 is SGDLS and CDR2 YYNGEE. The CDR3 loop is CASNRQGNSPLHF. As DNA, the CDR3 is TGTGCCAGCAACCGACAGGGCAATTCACCCCTCCACTTT.